These T cell receptor beta chains were read from a single sample in a study of blood T cell repertoires in COVID-19. Profiled with immunoSEQ multiplex PCR; TCRdb holds only in-frame clones, not every one. The sample has about 370,000 clones, roughly nine tenths seen once. Sequencing used PBMCs or T cells enriched from blood (not recorded which). These receptors were obtained from a woman aged 40 to 49 who had been exposed to COVID-19. Each CDR3 is given with its conserved first and last residue. The order of the fields is clone size, V gene, D gene, J gene, CDR3 DNA, CDR3 protein. The D gene is left open where the match is weak. Clone size, where shown, is once, few, many, or a class for clones that have expanded.

NA,TRBV19,NA,TRBJ2-6,TGTGCCAGTAGTAGCAGTCCCTCTGGGGCCAACGTCCTGACTTTC,CASSSSPSGANVLTF
NA,TRBV19,NA,TRBJ2-3,TGTGCCAGTAGTTCCTCTTCGGGCACAGATACGCAGTATTTT,CASSSSSGTDTQYF
NA,TRBV5-4,NA,TRBJ2-1,TGTGCCAGCAGCAAGGACTCAACCCTCCCCAATGAGCAGTTCTTC,CASSKDSTLPNEQFF
NA,TRBV3-1/TRBV3-2,TRBD2,TRBJ2-5,TGTGCCAGCAGCCAAGCTAGCGGGGTTCAAGAGACCCAGTACTTC,CASSQASGVQETQYF
NA,TRBV27,NA,TRBJ2-7,TGTGCCAGCAGTGAACCAGGGAAATTGTCGTACTTC,CASSEPGKLSYF
NA,TRBV7-2,TRBD1,TRBJ1-5,TGTGCCAGCAGCACGCGACAGGGTAACAGCAATCAGCCCCAGCATTTT,CASSTRQGNSNQPQHF
NA,TRBV6-5,NA,TRBJ1-6,TGTGCCAGCAAAACAAGGACTATAGATAGTTCACCCCTCCACTTT,CASKTRTIDSSPLHF
NA,TRBV6-2/TRBV6-3,NA,TRBJ1-2,TGTGCCAGCAGCCCCCGGTGGAGGATCGGAGCATACAACTATGGCTACACCTTC,CASSPRWRIGAYNYGYTF
NA,TRBV5-4,NA,TRBJ1-1,TGTGCCAGCAGCCCAGACACCCTGAACACTGAAGCTTTCTTT,CASSPDTLNTEAFF
NA,TRBV3-1/TRBV3-2,NA,TRBJ1-3,TGTGCCAGCAGCCAAGATCCCACAGCCACTGGAAACACCATATATTTT,CASSQDPTATGNTIYF
NA,TRBV7-9,NA,TRBJ1-1,TGTGCCAGCAGCTTAGCGCCCCTACTCGAAGCTTTCTTT,CASSLAPLLEAFF
NA,TRBV7-2,TRBD1,TRBJ1-1,TGTGCCAGCAGCTTCGACAGGGTGCGCGCTGAAGCTTTCTTT,CASSFDRVRAEAFF
NA,TRBV25-1,TRBD1,TRBJ1-3,TGTGCCAGCAGTGAACCGGGACAGTCCTCTGGAAACACCATATATTTT,CASSEPGQSSGNTIYF
NA,TRBV5-1,NA,TRBJ2-2,TGCGCCAGCAGCCTAGTGCCAACCGGGGAGCTGTTTTTT,CASSLVPTGELFF
NA,TRBV19,NA,TRBJ1-5,TGTGCCAGTAGTAGCCTCGGAGGGAACAATCAGCCCCAGCATTTT,CASSSLGGNNQPQHF
NA,TRBV30,TRBD1,TRBJ2-1,TGTGCCTGGAGTGACAGGGGGCGGACTGAGCAGTTCTTC,CAWSDRGRTEQFF
NA,TRBV18,TRBD1,TRBJ1-2,TGTGCCAGCTCACCCCGACAGGGCGTGATGGAGACTGGCTACACCTTC,CASSPRQGVMETGYTF
NA,TRBV30,TRBD1,TRBJ1-2,TGTGCCTGGGTAACAGGGGGCTTTGATGGCTACACCTTC,CAWVTGGFDGYTF
few,TRBV28,NA,TRBJ1-1,TGTGCCAGCAGGGCCGGGACTTCGAACACTGAAGCTTTCTTT,CASRAGTSNTEAFF
NA,TRBV18,TRBD2,TRBJ2-3,TGTGCCAGCTCCCCAGATCCTCTAGCGGGGGGTGCAGATACGCAGTATTTT,CASSPDPLAGGADTQYF
NA,TRBV9,TRBD1,TRBJ1-2,TGTGCCAGCAGCGTAGTAGGGACAGGGGCCGAGGGCTACACCTTC,CASSVVGTGAEGYTF
NA,TRBV18,NA,TRBJ1-5,TGTGCCAGCTCACCACCGGGAGGAGGCAATCAGCCCCAGCATTTT,CASSPPGGGNQPQHF
NA,TRBV5-1,TRBD2,TRBJ2-2,TGCGCCAGCAGCTTGGTTAGCGGGGTAGCCGGGGAGCTGTTTTTT,CASSLVSGVAGELFF
NA,TRBV7-2,NA,TRBJ2-7,TGTGCCAGCAGCTTAGGGGATACTAGAAGTTACGAGCAGTACTTC,CASSLGDTRSYEQYF